One and the same sample provided the 14 T cell receptor beta chains below, sequenced in a study of T cell changes during pregnancy in multiple sclerosis. This table comes from immunoSEQ multiplex PCR, and its TCRdb copy is limited to in-frame clones, with some not included. This table holds around 56,000 clones, 70% to 90% found once. The sample in question was CD4+ T cells from peripheral blood mononuclear cells, obtained in the third trimester of pregnancy. These receptor sequences come from a female donor with multiple sclerosis, enrolled in a pregnancy study.

This chain connects TRBV6-5 to TRBJ2-7; TRBD1 is a possible D gene (5 bases). Trimming removed 5 bases at V and 6 bases at J, with 20 bases between. The CDR3 spans 15 residues. Germline CDR1 is MNHEY and CDR2 is SVGAGI. Here the CDR3 reads CASSIDSPLVGEQYF. Here the CDR3 DNA reads TGTGCCAGCAGTATCGACAGCCCGTTGGTAGGCGAGCAGTACTTC.

Here the CDR3 reads CASSEGRSTYSTIYF. The CDR3 bases are TGTGCCAGCAGTGAGGGCAGGTCCACTTATTCCACCATATATTTT. J is TRBJ1-3 and V is TRBV2; D is undetermined. The germline CDR1 and CDR2 sequences are SNHLY and FYNNEI. The V end lost 3 bases, the J end lost 9 bases, and 18 bases lay between the germline ends. The CDR3 has 15 residues.

A word on this clone: The sample holds other DNA sequences that translate to the same CDR3. The chain recombines TRBV5-1 with TRBJ1-1; perhaps TRBD1 as D (5 bases). V gave up 2 bases and J gave up 10 bases, with 18 bases separating them. CDR1 is SGHRS, CDR2 YFSETQ, per germline. This CDR3 spans 14 amino acids. CDR3 amino acids: CASSLGGDGRRAFF. CDR3 nucleotide sequence: TGCGCCAGCAGCTTAGGAGGGGACGGTCGTCGAGCTTTCTTT.

The chain joins TRBV30 to TRBJ2-1, with 12 bases matching TRBD2. Germline CDR1 is GTSNPN and CDR2 is SVGIG (reference sequence). V was pared by 7 bases and J by 7 bases, with 11 bases of the junction left unmatched. The CDR3 contains 15 residues. The CDR3 DNA reads as TGTGCCTCCCGCGGAGGACTAGCGGGGCTTAATGAGCAGTTCTTC. It yields the protein CASRGGLAGLNEQFF. The full variable domain, its missing parts supplied by reference TRBV30 and TRBJ2-1, is SQTIHQWPATLVQPVGSPLSLECTVEGTSNPNLYWYRQAAGRGLQLLFYSVGIGQISSEVPQNLSASRPQDRQFILSSKKLLLSDSGFYLCASRGGLAGLNEQFFGPGTRLTVL.

This chain joins TRBV14 and TRBJ2-1, with 11 bases identical to TRBD2. Germline loops: CDR1 SGHDN, CDR2 FVKESK. The CDR3 extends over 17 amino acids. Trimming removed 4 bases from V and 3 bases from J; junction bases left unmatched: 8. The CDR3 reads CASSRGTSGLYYNEQFF. The CDR3 DNA reads TGTGCCAGCAGCCGGGGGACTAGCGGACTTTACTACAATGAGCAGTTCTTC.

The chain carries TRBV10-3 and TRBJ2-2, with 11 bases fitting TRBD2. The CDR3 spans 16 residues. Germline loops: CDR1 ENHRY, CDR2 SYGVKD. With 4 bases clipped from V and 5 bases from J, the junction kept 6 bases outside the gene matches. In DNA form, the CDR3 reads TGTGCCATCAGTGGGCCGACTAGCGGGGCTACCGGGGAGCTGTTTTTT. Its translation is CAISGPTSGATGELFF.

This clone was counted only a few times. The chain combines TRBV6-6 with TRBJ2-7; D not resolved. V was trimmed by 2 bases and J by 5 bases, leaving 4 bases between them. The CDR3 totals 11 residues. Germline V gene lookup returns CDR1 MNHNY and CDR2 SVGAGI (reference sequence). Here the CDR3 DNA reads TGTGCCAGCAGTTACACTCACGAGCAGTACTTC. Amino acid sequence: CASSYTHEQYF.

The rearrangement joins TRBV25-1 to TRBJ2-2, with D unresolved. Germline V gives CDR1 MGHDK, CDR2 SYGVNS. This CDR3 is 14 amino acids long. Deletions cut 4 bases from V and 1 base from J, with 7 bases between. DNA for the CDR3: TGTGCCAGCAGTGTCTCGGGGAACACCGGGGAGCTGTTTTTT. It is translated as CASSVSGNTGELFF.

The chain uses TRBV6-1 and TRBJ1-5, with 9 nucleotides matching TRBD1. V was clipped by 7 bases and J by 4 bases; unmatched bases: 5. Germline V CDR1 and CDR2: MNHNS, SASEGT. This CDR3 region has 14 residues. The DNA of the CDR3 is TGTGCCAGCATAGACAGGGGGACTAATCAGCCCCAGCATTTT. Its translation: CASIDRGTNQPQHF.

The rearrangement links TRBV6-5 to TRBJ2-1; 10 nucleotides match TRBD1. This CDR3 contains 14 residues. Germline V gene lookup returns CDR1 MNHEY and CDR2 SVGAGI. Trimming took 7 bases from V and 7 from J; bases not matched to a gene: 7. CDR3 DNA: TGTGCCAGCACCCAGGGACAGGGGTGGAATGAGCAGTTCTTC. Its protein product is CASTQGQGWNEQFF.

This clone is a singleton in its sample. The chain links TRBV5-1 to TRBJ1-1; 8 nucleotides agree with TRBD1. V shed 4 bases and J 4 bases; nucleotides not matched to a gene: 3. CDR3 size: 13 residues. Germline CDR1 reads SGHRS; CDR2 reads YFSETQ. The DNA for the CDR3 is TGCGCCAGCAGCGACGACAGGGGCACTGAAGCTTTCTTT. It translates to CASSDDRGTEAFF. Complete variable domain (other parts from reference TRBV5-1 and TRBJ1-1): KAGVTQTPRYLIKTRGQQVTLSCSPISGHRSVSWYQQTPGQGLQFLFEYFSETQRNKGNFPGRFSGRQFSNSRSEMNVSTLELGDSALYLCASSDDRGTEAFFGQGTRLTVV.

J is TRBJ1-6 and V is TRBV19, with a weak D call TRBD1 (6 bases). Trimming removed 5 bases at V and 7 bases at J, with 12 bases between. CDR1 and CDR2 from the germline V gene are LNHDA and SQIVND (reference sequence). The CDR3 is made up of 14 amino acids. This chain's CDR3 is CASSVDRLNSPLHF. CDR3 in DNA: TGTGCCAGTAGTGTCGACAGGCTCAATTCACCCCTCCACTTT.

The V gene is TRBV5-1, the J gene TRBJ2-7; 8 nucleotides match TRBD2. CDR1 is SGHRS and CDR2 is YFSETQ in the germline V gene. This CDR3 is built from 14 residues. With 0 bases clipped from V and 3 bases from J, the junction kept 2 bases outside the gene matches. The DNA of the CDR3 is TGCGCCAGCAGCTTGGAGAGCGGGGGCTACGAGCAGTACTTC. Its translation: CASSLESGGYEQYF. The whole variable domain, filled in from reference TRBV5-1 and TRBJ2-7, reads KAGVTQTPRYLIKTRGQQVTLSCSPISGHRSVSWYQQTPGQGLQFLFEYFSETQRNKGNFPGRFSGRQFSNSRSEMNVSTLELGDSALYLCASSLESGGYEQYFGPGTRLTVT.

This clone has just a few counts. The chain carries TRBV6-5 and TRBJ2-2; D not resolved. Germline CDR1 is MNHEY and CDR2 is SVGAGI. Between the trimmed V and J ends, which lost 11 bases and 0 bases, there was a span of 10 bases. The CDR3 is 13 amino acids. CDR3: CASESSNTGELFF. Here the CDR3 DNA reads TGTGCCTCCGAAAGCTCGAACACCGGGGAGCTGTTTTTT.